This T cell receptor delta chain appears in the sequencing data of a study of DNA immune sequencing with unique molecular identifiers (dated by TCRdb to 2018 to 2021). For the wider study: gammadelta T cells were enriched from buffy coats using immunomagnetic cell separation, and their genomic DNA was sequenced. Fluorescence-activated cell sorting was used to enrich gammadelta T cells from the PBMC of about ten healthy people. To compare enriched and non-enriched samples, roughly 93 ng of enriched gammadelta T-cell DNA and roughly 0.97 ug of non-enriched PBMC DNA were sequenced. The study developed and validated an ultrasensitive DNA-based TRD repertoire sequencing method using PCR-introduced unique molecular identifiers. The method was validated on synthetic reference molecules and on blood samples from healthy individuals. Healthy individuals were used as donors, and sorted peripheral blood gammadelta T cells were profiled from under 12 of these donors. Results the study describes overall, beyond this receptor: Variation in TRD repertoire diversity was observed between healthy donors, with several donors found to be highly oligoclonal, in that the top 5 clonotypes exceeded half of productive molecules. The primer-based approach is unable to detect novel TRD sequences that the primers do not target.

This clone was recorded a few times. The antigen it recognizes is unknown. A read error may be the cause here, since a much bigger clone is one base away. Library creation used multiplex PCR. A 32-plex assay, with primers for all 8 TRDV and 4 TRDJ genes spanning the CDR3, was used to amplify the genomic DNA. During 3 cycles of barcoding PCR, a 12-nucleotide UMI was attached, and a second PCR using Illumina adapter primers followed. AMPure XP beads were used for library purification, and library quality was checked on a Fragment Analyzer with the HS NGS Fragment kit. Sequencing used an Illumina MiniSeq mid-output kit with roughly 19% PhiX and 150 cycles of paired-end reads. The authors' pipeline ran thus. MIGEC version 1.2.9 was used to process the reads, grouping the reads by UMI and building error-corrected consensus sequences. Modified VDJtools version 1.2.1 scripts and the tcR R package were used for post-processing. TCRdb reanalyzed the public reads with the CATT caller, and identical DNA sequences were merged afterwards. What appears here as the V and J calls and clone size reflects TCRdb's work, not the paper's. The sample table shows approximately 2,500 delta-chain clones, and roughly 8.7% are seen once. Around half of the sample rests with the top ten.

This TCR was sampled from a human donor in good health. The specimen was gamma-delta T cells enriched from blood buffy coat, or unenriched PBMCs (not recorded which).

The nucleotides are TGTGCTTCCCATATGCCTTCTAATGGGGGATACACCTCCACCGATAAACTCATCTTT. Its coded protein is CASHMPSNGGYTSTDKLIF. This chain joins TRAV38-2/DV8 to TRDJ1; a stretch of 10 junction bases matches TRDD3. The CDR3 holds 19 amino acids from the cysteine to the phenylalanine. The kept DNA is CDR3 alone, 57 bases in frame from the first base. The germline V gene provides CDR1 TSESDYY and CDR2 QEAYKQQN. Trimming removed 9 bases from V and 1 base from J; the gene matches leave 21 bases unexplained.